This record concerns one T cell receptor (beta chain) sequence. Its antigen is undetermined. The entry originates in a study of shared clonotypes between healthy human individuals. Turning to the study itself: Three plates were used per donor for CD4 naive, three for CD4 memory, two for CD8 naive and one for CD8 memory.

Positive CCR7 selection of CD45RO-negative cells yielded the naive CD8 cells, and terminally differentiated effector memory CD45RA+ cells were excluded. Original data processing: ImmunoSEQ junction-only sequences lacked quality scores, so their filtering differed. Sequencing used immunoSEQ multiplex PCR; TCRdb keeps in-frame clones, though not all of them. V and J calls plus clone size are reproduced from that table; the DNA served to infer D and trimming. This sample yields around 1,900,000 clones, of which 85% to 95% are seen a single time; less than 2% belongs to the top ten. The CDR3 runs 15 residues. J lost 7 bases, V lost 4 bases, and 8 bases had no gene match. The germline gives CDR1 MNHEY, CDR2 SMNVEV (reference sequence). Whole-study findings and limits: Memory subsets generally showed smaller estimated richness than naive subsets did.

Sample: naive CD8+ T cells from PBMCs. V gene TRBV27 combines with J gene TRBJ2-7; 12 nucleotides align to TRBD2. The receptor's source is a man younger than 35 in good health. Some clones in this sample may be carry-over from other donors' samples. CDR3 protein: CASSSLAGGGKEQYF. In DNA, the CDR3 is TGTGCCAGCAGTTCCCTAGCGGGAGGGGGGAAGGAGCAGTACTTC.